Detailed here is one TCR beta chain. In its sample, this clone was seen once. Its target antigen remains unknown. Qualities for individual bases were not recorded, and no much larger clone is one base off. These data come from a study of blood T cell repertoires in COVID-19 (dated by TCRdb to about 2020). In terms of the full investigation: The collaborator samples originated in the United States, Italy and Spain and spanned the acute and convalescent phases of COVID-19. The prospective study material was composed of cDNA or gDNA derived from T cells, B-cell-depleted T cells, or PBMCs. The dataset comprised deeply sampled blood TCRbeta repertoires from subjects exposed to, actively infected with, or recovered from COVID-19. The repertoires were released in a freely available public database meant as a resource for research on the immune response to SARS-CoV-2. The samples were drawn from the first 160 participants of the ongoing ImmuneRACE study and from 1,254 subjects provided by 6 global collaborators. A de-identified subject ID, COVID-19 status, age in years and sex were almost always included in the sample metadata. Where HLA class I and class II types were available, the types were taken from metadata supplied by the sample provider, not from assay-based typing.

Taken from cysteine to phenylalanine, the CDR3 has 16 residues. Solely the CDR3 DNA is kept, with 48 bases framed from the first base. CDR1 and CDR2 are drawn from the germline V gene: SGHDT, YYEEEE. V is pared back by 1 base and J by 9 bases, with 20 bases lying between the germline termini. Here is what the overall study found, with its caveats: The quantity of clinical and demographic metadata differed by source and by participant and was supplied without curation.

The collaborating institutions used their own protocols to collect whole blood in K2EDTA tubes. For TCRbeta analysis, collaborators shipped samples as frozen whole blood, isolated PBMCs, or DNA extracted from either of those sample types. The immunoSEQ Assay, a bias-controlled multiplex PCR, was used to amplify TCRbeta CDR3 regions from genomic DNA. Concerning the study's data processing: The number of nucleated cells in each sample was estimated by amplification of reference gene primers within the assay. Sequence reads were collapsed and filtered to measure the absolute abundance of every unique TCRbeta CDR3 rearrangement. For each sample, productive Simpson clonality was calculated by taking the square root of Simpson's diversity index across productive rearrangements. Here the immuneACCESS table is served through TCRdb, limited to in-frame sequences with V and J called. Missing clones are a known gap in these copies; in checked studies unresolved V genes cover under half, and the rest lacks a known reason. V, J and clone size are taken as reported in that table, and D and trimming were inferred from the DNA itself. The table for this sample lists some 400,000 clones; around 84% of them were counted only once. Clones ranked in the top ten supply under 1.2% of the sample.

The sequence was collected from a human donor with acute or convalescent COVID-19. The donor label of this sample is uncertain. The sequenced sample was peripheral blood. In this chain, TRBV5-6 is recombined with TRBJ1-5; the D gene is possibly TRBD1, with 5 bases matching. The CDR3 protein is CASSLLGEGHHRPQHF. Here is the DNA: TGTGCCAGCAGCTTGCTGGGGGAGGGGCACCATAGGCCCCAGCATTTT. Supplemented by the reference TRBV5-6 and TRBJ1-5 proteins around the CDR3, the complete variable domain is DAGVTQSPTHLIKTRGQQVTLRCSPKSGHDTVSWYQQALGQGPQFIFQYYEEEERQRGNFPDRFSGHQFPNYSSELNVNALLLGDSALYLCASSLLGEGHHRPQHFGDGTRLSIL.